This T cell receptor beta chain was identified during a study of OX40 agonist ivuxolimab in advanced cancers. Looking at the study overall: Ivuxolimab was an agonistic, fully human IgG2 monoclonal antibody directed against OX40 (CD134), a costimulatory receptor. Intravenous ivuxolimab was administered to patients every 2 weeks at six dose levels: 0.01, 0.1, 0.3, 1.5, 3 and 10 mg/kg. Among the approximately 50 dose-escalation patients, about 19 had hepatocellular carcinoma, roughly 15 melanoma, 9 renal cell carcinoma and 9 head and neck cancer. In the dose-escalation cohort, more than 75% of patients were male, and the mean age was roughly 60 years, with a range of about 20 to 90. Patients were allowed to have had prior anti-PD-1, anti-PD-L1 or anti-CTLA-4 therapy, and around two fifths of the dose-escalation patients had been treated with checkpoint inhibitors. Partial responses occurred in three dose-escalation patients, of whom one had hepatocellular carcinoma and two had cutaneous melanoma. The point of sequencing TCRbeta in the periphery was to test whether ivuxolimab changed TCR sequence diversity and drove clonal T-cell expansion. The paper reports the monotherapy dose-escalation portion (N of about 47 patients) of the phase I ivuxolimab trial. Overall study outcomes, separate from this receptor: In the 0.1-3.0 mg/kg groups, partial responders had among the lowest normalized peripheral clonal expansion, particularly in CD8+ T cells. At doses from 0.1 to 3.0 mg/kg, clonal expansion was seen in both CD4+ and CD8+ blood T cells between baseline and week 6. Low levels of normalized T-cell clonal expansion were also seen in some patients who did not respond. After ivuxolimab, more expanded clones were found on average in CD8+ T cells than in CD4+ T cells. The antigen specificity of the clonally expanded peripheral T cells was not determined.

To sequence the TCRbeta CDR3 region, genomic DNA was isolated from the sorted cells. The immunoSEQ Assay was used to sequence the TCRbeta CDR3 regions. Sourced from immuneACCESS, this table was stored by TCRdb with only in-frame sequences that have V and J called. A share of the clones is absent; for the studies checked, an unresolved V gene accounts for under half, and the remainder has no known explanation. The sample table holds 80,000 to 95,000 clones, of which about 90% were seen once. Of the sample, about 9% is held by the ten largest clones. The trial excluded patients who had a history of autoimmune disease or were on systemic immunosuppression. Peripheral blood for TCR sequencing was collected from all dose cohorts at baseline, on cycle 4 day 1, and on cycle 7 day 1. Samples were obtained from an open-label, multicenter, first-in-human phase I dose-escalation trial of ivuxolimab. The trial enrolled adults with locally advanced or metastatic head and neck squamous cell, hepatocellular, melanoma or renal cell carcinoma. Before TCR sequencing, CD4+ T cells and CD8+ T cells were sorted from peripheral blood as separate populations.

A note on this clone: What antigen it recognizes has not been identified. Base-call qualities are not available, and no considerably larger clone is one nucleotide away. Other DNA sequences in the sample encode the same CDR3.

The CDR3, cysteine through phenylalanine, is 13 amino acids long. CDR3 DNA is the only sequence kept; it has 39 bases, read in frame from the first base. CDR1 and CDR2 (MNHEY, SMNVEV) derive from the germline V gene (reference sequence). V lost 2 bases and J lost 2 bases; the stretch between them is 5 bases long. The receptor comes from an adult with an advanced solid tumor such as melanoma, head and neck, liver or kidney cancer. The source was CD4+ or CD8+ T cells sorted from blood, collected in a trial of the OX40 agonist ivuxolimab. Recombination linked TRBV27 to TRBJ2-3, with the D gene uncertain. The sequenced DNA: TGTGCCAGCAGTTTACCTCTCACAGATACGCAGTATTTT. It encodes CASSLPLTDTQYF.